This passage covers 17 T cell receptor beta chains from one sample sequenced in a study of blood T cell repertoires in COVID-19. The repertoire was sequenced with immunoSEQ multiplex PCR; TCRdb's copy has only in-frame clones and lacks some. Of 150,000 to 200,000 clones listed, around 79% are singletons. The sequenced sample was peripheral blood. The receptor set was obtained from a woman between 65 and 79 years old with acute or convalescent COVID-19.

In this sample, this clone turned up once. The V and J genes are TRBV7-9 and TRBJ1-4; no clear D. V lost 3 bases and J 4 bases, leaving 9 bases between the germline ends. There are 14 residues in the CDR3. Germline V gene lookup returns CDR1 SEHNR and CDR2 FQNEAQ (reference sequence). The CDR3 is CASSLGGLNEKLFF. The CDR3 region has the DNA TGTGCCAGCAGCTTGGGCGGACTTAATGAAAAACTGTTTTTT.

The CDR3: CASSAKQRGEQFF. The DNA for the CDR3 is TGTGCCAGCAGTGCAAAACAGCGCGGGGAGCAGTTCTTC. This chain uses TRBV2 with TRBJ2-1; a weak D match, TRBD2 (5 bases). The CDR3 runs to 13 residues. Per the germline V gene, CDR1 is SNHLY and CDR2 is FYNNEI. Trimming shortened V by 4 bases and J by 10 bases, and 14 bases separated the two germline ends.

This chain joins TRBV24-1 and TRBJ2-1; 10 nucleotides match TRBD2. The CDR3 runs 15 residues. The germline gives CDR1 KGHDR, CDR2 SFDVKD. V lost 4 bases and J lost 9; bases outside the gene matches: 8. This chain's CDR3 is CATSDPPASGGEQFF. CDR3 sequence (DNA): TGTGCCACCAGTGACCCGCCTGCTAGCGGGGGTGAGCAGTTCTTC.

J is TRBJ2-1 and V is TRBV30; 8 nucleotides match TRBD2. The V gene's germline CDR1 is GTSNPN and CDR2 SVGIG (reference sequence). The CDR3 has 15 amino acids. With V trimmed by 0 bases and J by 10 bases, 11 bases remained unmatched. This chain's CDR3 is CAWSVRASGSHEQFF. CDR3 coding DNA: TGTGCCTGGAGTGTACGGGCTAGCGGGTCTCACGAGCAGTTCTTC.

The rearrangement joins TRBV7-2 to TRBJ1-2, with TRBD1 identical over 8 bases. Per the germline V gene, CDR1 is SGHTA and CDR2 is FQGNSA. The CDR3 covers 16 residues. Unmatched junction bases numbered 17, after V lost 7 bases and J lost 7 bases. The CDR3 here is CASTPTGESPWGGYTF. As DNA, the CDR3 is TGTGCCAGCACCCCGACAGGGGAAAGCCCTTGGGGTGGCTACACCTTC.

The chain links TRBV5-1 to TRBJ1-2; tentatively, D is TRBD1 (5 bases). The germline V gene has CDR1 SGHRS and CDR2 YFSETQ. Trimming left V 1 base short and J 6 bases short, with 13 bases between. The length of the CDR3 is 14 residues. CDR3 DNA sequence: TGCGCCAGCAGCTTGTCGGGGCCGGGGGATGGCTACACCTTC. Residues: CASSLSGPGDGYTF.

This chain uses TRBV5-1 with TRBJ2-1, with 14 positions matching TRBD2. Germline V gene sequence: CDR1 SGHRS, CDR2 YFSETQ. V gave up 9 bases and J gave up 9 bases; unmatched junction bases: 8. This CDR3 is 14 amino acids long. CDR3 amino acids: CATSTSGRAAEQFF. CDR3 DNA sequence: TGCGCCACCTCGACTAGCGGGAGGGCCGCTGAGCAGTTCTTC. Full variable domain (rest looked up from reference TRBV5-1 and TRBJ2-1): KAGVTQTPRYLIKTRGQQVTLSCSPISGHRSVSWYQQTPGQGLQFLFEYFSETQRNKGNFPGRFSGRQFSNSRSEMNVSTLELGDSALYLCATSTSGRAAEQFFGPGTRLTVL.

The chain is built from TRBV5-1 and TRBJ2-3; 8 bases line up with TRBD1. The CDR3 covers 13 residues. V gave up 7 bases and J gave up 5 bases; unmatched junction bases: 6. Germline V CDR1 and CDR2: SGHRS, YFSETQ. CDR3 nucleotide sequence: TGCGCCAGCCAGACAGGGGTCGGAGATACGCAGTATTTT. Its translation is CASQTGVGDTQYF.

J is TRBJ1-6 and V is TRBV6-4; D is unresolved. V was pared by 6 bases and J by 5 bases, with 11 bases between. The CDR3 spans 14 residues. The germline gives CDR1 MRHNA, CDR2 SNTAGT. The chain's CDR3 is CASRDTDNNSPLHF. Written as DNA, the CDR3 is TGTGCCAGCAGGGATACAGATAATAATTCACCCCTCCACTTT.

CDR3 nucleotides: TGTGCCAGCAGCGACCGGACAGGCCAAGAGACCCAGTACTTC. The encoded protein is CASSDRTGQETQYF. The genes are TRBV7-6 and TRBJ2-5, with 7 bases fitting TRBD1. CDR3 length: 14 residues. Trimming at V came to 5 bases and at J to 1 base, leaving 4 bases not matched to a gene. Germline V gene lookup returns CDR1 SGHVS and CDR2 FNYEAQ.

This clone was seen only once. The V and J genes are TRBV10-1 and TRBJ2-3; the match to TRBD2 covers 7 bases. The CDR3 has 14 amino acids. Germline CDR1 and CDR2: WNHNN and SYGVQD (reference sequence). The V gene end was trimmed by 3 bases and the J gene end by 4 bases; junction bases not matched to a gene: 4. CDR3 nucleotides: TGCGCCAGCAGTGAAGCGAGCGGGGCAGATACGCAGTATTTT. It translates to CASSEASGADTQYF.

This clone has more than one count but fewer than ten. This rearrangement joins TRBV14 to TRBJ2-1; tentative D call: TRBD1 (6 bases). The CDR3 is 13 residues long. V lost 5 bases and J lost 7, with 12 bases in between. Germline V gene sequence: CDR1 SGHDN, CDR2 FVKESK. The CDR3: CASSGQLGNEQFF. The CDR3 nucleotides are TGTGCCAGCAGCGGACAGTTGGGGAATGAGCAGTTCTTC.

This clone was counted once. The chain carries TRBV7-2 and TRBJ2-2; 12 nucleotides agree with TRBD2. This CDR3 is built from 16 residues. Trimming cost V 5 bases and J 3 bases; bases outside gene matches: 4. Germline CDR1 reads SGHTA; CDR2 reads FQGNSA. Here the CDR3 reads CASSTGLAGYTGELFF. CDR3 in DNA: TGTGCCAGCAGCACAGGACTAGCGGGATACACCGGGGAGCTGTTTTTT.

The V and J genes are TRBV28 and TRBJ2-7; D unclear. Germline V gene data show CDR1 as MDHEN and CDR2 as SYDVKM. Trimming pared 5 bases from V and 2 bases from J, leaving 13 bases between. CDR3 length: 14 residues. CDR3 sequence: CASSRLSVPYEQYF. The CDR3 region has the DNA TGTGCCAGCAGTCGTCTATCGGTTCCCTACGAGCAGTACTTC.

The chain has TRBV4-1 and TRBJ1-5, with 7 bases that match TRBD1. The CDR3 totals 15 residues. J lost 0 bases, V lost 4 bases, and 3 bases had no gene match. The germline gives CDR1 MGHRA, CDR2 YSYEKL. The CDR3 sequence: CASSPRQGSNQPQHF. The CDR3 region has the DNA TGCGCCAGCAGCCCCCGACAGGGTAGCAATCAGCCCCAGCATTTT.

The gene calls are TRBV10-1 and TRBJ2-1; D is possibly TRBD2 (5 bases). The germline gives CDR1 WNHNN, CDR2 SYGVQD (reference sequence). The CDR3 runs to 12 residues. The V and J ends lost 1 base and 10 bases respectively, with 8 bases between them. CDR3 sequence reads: CASSEYRGEQFF. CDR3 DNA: TGCGCCAGCAGTGAGTATCGGGGAGAGCAGTTCTTC.

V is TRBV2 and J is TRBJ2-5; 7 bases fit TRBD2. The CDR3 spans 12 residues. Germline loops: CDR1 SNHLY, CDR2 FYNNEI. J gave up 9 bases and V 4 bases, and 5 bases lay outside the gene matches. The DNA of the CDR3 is TGTGCCAGCAGTGGACCCCGGGAGGCCCAGTACTTC. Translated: CASSGPREAQYF.